This TCR beta chain was found in a study of cytomegalovirus exposure and HLA in healthy donors. On the study more broadly: Early released data comprised 75 million to 100 million unique TCRs from HLA-typed donors.

Looked up from germline, CDR1 is MGHRA and CDR2 is YSYEKL. Between the trimmed V and J ends, which lost 0 bases and 3 bases, there was a span of 9 bases. The CDR3 length is 15 residues. With 60 Vbeta and 13 Jbeta primers, the PCR was carried out. In the study's own analysis: Later analysis identified roughly 82 million unique TCR beta chains, roughly 11 million shared. Here immunoSEQ multiplex PCR was the method, and the copy in TCRdb shows in-frame clones only, minus some. Clonal size and the V and J genes are those of that table, whereas D and trimming came from the DNA. This sample yields 97,000 or so clones, of which around 80% are seen a single time; over 1.1% belongs to the top ten.

The source is a man aged 40-55 years in good health and CMV-seronegative. Sample: PBMCs. The chain links TRBV4-1 to TRBJ2-4; D unresolved. The CDR3 spells CASSQDEVDKNIQYF. CDR3 sequence (DNA): TGCGCCAGCAGCCAAGATGAGGTGGACAAAAACATTCAGTACTTC.